A selection of T cell receptor beta chains follows, all from one sample in a study of shared clonotypes between healthy human individuals. The table came from immunoSEQ multiplex PCR; TCRdb's copy has only in-frame clones and leaves some out. Found here are 650,000 to 750,000 clones, 72% of them singletons; the top ten hold 1.8%. The sequenced sample was memory CD4+ T cells sorted from blood. These TCRs come from a woman aged 25 to 39 in good health. Each CDR3 is given with its conserved first and last residue. A D gene is named only where the DNA matches it firmly. Not all rows give a size; the values are once, few, many and, for expanded clones, a class.

clone_size	j_call	d_call	v_call	cdr3_length	cdr3_aa	cdr3_nt
NA	TRBJ2-1	NA	TRBV19	19	CASSIAVVVPGSSYNEQFF	TGTGCCAGTAGTATAGCGGTTGTCGTCCCGGGTAGCTCCTACAATGAGCAGTTCTTC
once	TRBJ2-1	NA	TRBV11-2	14	CASSLDQGYNEQFF	TGTGCCAGCAGCTTAGATCAAGGGTACAATGAGCAGTTCTTC
once	TRBJ2-1	NA	TRBV9	14	CASSAPLQYNEQFF	TGTGCCAGCAGCGCACCTTTACAGTACAATGAGCAGTTCTTC
few	TRBJ1-3	NA	TRBV28	16	CASSFIWSSSGNTIYF	TGTGCCAGCAGTTTTATTTGGTCCAGCTCTGGAAACACCATATATTTT
NA	TRBJ2-1	NA	TRBV11-2	16	CASSLERLAQNNEQFF	TGTGCCAGCAGCTTAGAGCGTCTAGCGCAGAACAATGAGCAGTTCTTC
NA	TRBJ2-1	NA	TRBV4-2	13	CASSRERDNEQFF	TGTGCCAGCAGCCGTGAGAGGGACAATGAGCAGTTCTTC
NA	TRBJ2-1	TRBD1	TRBV7-9	14	CASSFTGVHNEQFF	TGTGCCAGCAGCTTCACAGGGGTCCACAATGAGCAGTTCTTC
NA	TRBJ2-1	TRBD2	TRBV7-8	15	CASSLNGLAGNEQFF	TGTGCCAGCAGCTTAAATGGACTAGCGGGGAATGAGCAGTTCTTC
NA	TRBJ1-1	NA	TRBV5-1	14	CASSFNSGSEEAFF	TGCGCCAGCAGCTTCAATTCCGGTTCCGAGGAAGCTTTCTTT
NA	TRBJ2-3	TRBD1	TRBV19	16	CASSSRDRDYSDTQYF	TGTGCCAGTAGTTCTCGGGACAGGGATTATTCAGATACGCAGTATTTT
NA	TRBJ1-4	NA	TRBV2	13	CASSEPLNEKLFF	TGTGCCAGCAGTGAACCCCTTAATGAAAAACTGTTTTTT
NA	TRBJ2-5	NA	TRBV5-1	17	CASSRRARPLGQETQYF	TGCGCCAGCAGCCGCCGGGCCCGACCACTCGGTCAAGAGACCCAGTACTTC
few	TRBJ2-6	NA	TRBV5-1	14	CASSESSGANVLTF	TGCGCCAGCTCAGAGAGCTCTGGGGCCAACGTCCTGACTTTC
once	TRBJ1-1	NA	TRBV29-1	13	CSAGIDPNTEAFF	TGCAGCGCTGGAATTGACCCGAACACTGAAGCTTTCTTT
few	TRBJ2-7	TRBD2	TRBV30	16	CAWSEEAGAHSYEQYF	TGTGCCTGGAGTGAAGAAGCGGGAGCACACTCCTACGAGCAGTACTTC
NA	TRBJ1-5	NA	TRBV6-5	15	CASSSRPGSNQPQHF	TGTGCCAGCAGTTCCCGACCGGGGAGCAATCAGCCCCAGCATTTT
few	TRBJ1-2	NA	TRBV6-5	15	CASLKSGGLNYGYTF	TGTGCCAGCCTTAAATCGGGCGGATTAAACTATGGCTACACCTTC
NA	TRBJ2-2	NA	TRBV11-2	11	CASSSLGELFF	TGTGCCAGCAGCTCCCTTGGGGAGCTGTTTTTT
NA	TRBJ2-1	TRBD2	TRBV9	15	CASSASGGSYNEQFF	TGTGCCAGCAGCGCTAGCGGGGGTTCCTACAATGAGCAGTTCTTC
NA	TRBJ2-1	TRBD2	TRBV9	18	CASSARLAGPSSYNEQFF	TGTGCCAGCAGCGCTCGACTAGCGGGACCTTCCTCCTACAATGAGCAGTTCTTC
NA	TRBJ2-4	NA	TRBV19	12	CASSLGGNIQYF	TGTGCCAGTAGTCTCGGGGGAAACATTCAGTACTTC
NA	TRBJ2-7	NA	TRBV27	12	CASSAPPGEQYF	TGTGCCAGCAGTGCCCCTCCGGGCGAGCAGTACTTC
NA	TRBJ2-1	TRBD2	TRBV7-9	18	CASSLALVASGRAYEQFF	TGTGCCAGCAGCTTAGCTCTTGTGGCTAGCGGGAGGGCCTATGAGCAGTTCTTC
NA	TRBJ1-3	NA	TRBV6-6	12	CASRKQGNTIYF	TGTGCCAGCAGGAAACAGGGAAACACCATATATTTT
once	TRBJ1-2	NA	TRBV5-1	14	CASSYQGWTDGYTF	TGCGCCAGCAGCTACCAGGGTTGGACCGATGGCTACACCTTC
NA	TRBJ2-5	NA	TRBV10-3	15	CAISERASGVETQYF	TGTGCCATCAGTGAGAGGGCTTCGGGGGTGGAGACCCAGTACTTC
NA	TRBJ2-1	TRBD2	TRBV27	21	CASSFTGGLQVIGKSYNEQFF	TGTGCCAGCAGTTTTACGGGGGGACTACAAGTGATAGGGAAATCCTACAATGAGCAGTTCTTC
NA	TRBJ2-3	NA	TRBV7-3	16	CASSPQRAYRTDTQYF	TGTGCCAGCAGCCCTCAGCGGGCGTACCGCACAGATACGCAGTATTTT
NA	TRBJ2-7	TRBD1	TRBV28	14	CASRGTGDSYEQYF	TGTGCCAGCAGAGGGACAGGGGACTCCTACGAGCAGTACTTC
NA	TRBJ2-1	TRBD2	TRBV28	14	CATRGGRANNEQFF	TGTGCCACCCGGGGGGGCAGGGCAAACAATGAGCAGTTCTTC
NA	TRBJ2-7	TRBD1	TRBV5-1	15	CASSLVGTGAYEQYF	TGCGCCAGCAGCTTGGTAGGGACAGGGGCCTACGAGCAGTACTTC
NA	TRBJ2-1	NA	TRBV5-1	16	CASSLTGGGEYNEQFF	TGCGCCAGCAGCTTGACGGGGGGCGGAGAATACAATGAGCAGTTCTTC
NA	TRBJ2-1	TRBD1	TRBV6-6	16	CASSYAGTGGKNEQFF	TGTGCCAGCAGTTACGCAGGGACAGGGGGCAAGAATGAGCAGTTCTTC
once	TRBJ2-1	TRBD1	TRBV11-3	15	CASSSRDRGRNEQFF	TGTGCCAGCAGCTCCCGGGACAGGGGGCGGAATGAGCAGTTCTTC
once	TRBJ1-4	NA	TRBV27	15	CASSLGGQGNEKLFF	TGTGCCAGCAGTTTGGGAGGTCAGGGGAATGAAAAACTGTTTTTT
once	TRBJ1-4	NA	TRBV11-2	14	CASSKLREGEKLFF	TGTGCCAGCAGCAAACTCCGGGAGGGTGAAAAACTGTTTTTT
once	TRBJ1-5	TRBD1	TRBV19	15	CASSMPGQRNQPQHF	TGTGCCAGTAGTATGCCGGGACAGCGGAATCAGCCCCAGCATTTT
NA	TRBJ1-2	NA	TRBV7-9	12	CASSLGDVGYTF	TGTGCCAGCAGCTTAGGGGACGTGGGCTACACCTTC
NA	TRBJ2-7	NA	TRBV5-1	16	CASSLSTGSPTYEQYF	TGCGCCAGCAGCTTGTCTACAGGGTCCCCAACCTACGAGCAGTACTTC
NA	TRBJ2-1	TRBD2	TRBV14	17	CASSQGLPSGPGREQFF	TGTGCCAGCAGCCAAGGATTGCCTAGCGGTCCTGGGAGGGAGCAGTTCTTC
once	TRBJ1-2	NA	TRBV7-3	12	CASNPSTDGYTF	TGTGCCAGCAACCCGTCGACAGACGGCTACACCTTC
NA	TRBJ2-2	NA	TRBV7-9	13	CASSSSDTGELFF	TGTGCCAGCAGCTCTTCTGACACCGGGGAGCTGTTTTTT
NA	TRBJ1-5	NA	TRBV10-2	13	CASSRQENQPQHF	TGCGCCAGCAGTAGGCAGGAAAATCAGCCCCAGCATTTT
NA	TRBJ2-7	TRBD1	TRBV6-5	14	CASSSRGTAYEQYF	TGTGCCAGCAGTTCCAGGGGGACAGCCTACGAGCAGTACTTC
NA	TRBJ2-2	NA	TRBV13	17	CASSSRGRGLITGELFF	TGTGCCAGCAGCTCCCGGGGGCGGGGGCTCATCACCGGGGAGCTGTTTTTT
NA	TRBJ1-1	NA	TRBV2	12	CASVEGNTEAFF	TGTGCCAGCGTTGAGGGGAACACTGAAGCTTTCTTT
NA	TRBJ2-7	NA	TRBV14	13	CASNLLTRYEQYF	TGTGCCAGCAACCTTTTAACAAGATACGAGCAGTACTTC
NA	TRBJ1-2	NA	TRBV5-6	17	CASSLFLFAGRGYGYTF	TGTGCCAGCAGCTTGTTCCTCTTCGCGGGCAGGGGCTATGGCTACACCTTC
NA	TRBJ1-2	NA	TRBV6-5	16	CASSYQHSSYSNGYTF	TGTGCCAGCAGTTACCAGCACAGCTCCTATAGCAATGGCTACACCTTC
NA	TRBJ2-3	TRBD1	TRBV7-9	15	CASSPRQGSTDTQYF	TGTGCCAGCAGCCCAAGACAGGGAAGCACAGATACGCAGTATTTT
NA	TRBJ2-7	NA	TRBV27	13	CASSYRQSYEQYF	TGTGCCAGCAGTTATAGACAGTCCTACGAGCAGTACTTC
NA	TRBJ2-7	TRBD1	TRBV5-8	16	CASSLARGQDLYEQYF	TGTGCCAGCAGCTTGGCGAGGGGGCAGGATCTCTACGAGCAGTACTTC
NA	TRBJ2-3	NA	TRBV28	13	CAGTRSSTDTQYF	TGTGCCGGAACCCGCTCGAGCACAGATACGCAGTATTTT
NA	TRBJ2-1	TRBD1	TRBV7-3	15	CASSPRTGNNNEQFF	TGTGCCAGCAGCCCACGGACAGGTAACAACAATGAGCAGTTCTTC
once	TRBJ2-7	NA	TRBV19	12	CASSGSLYEQYF	TGTGCCAGTAGCGGGAGTCTGTACGAGCAGTACTTC